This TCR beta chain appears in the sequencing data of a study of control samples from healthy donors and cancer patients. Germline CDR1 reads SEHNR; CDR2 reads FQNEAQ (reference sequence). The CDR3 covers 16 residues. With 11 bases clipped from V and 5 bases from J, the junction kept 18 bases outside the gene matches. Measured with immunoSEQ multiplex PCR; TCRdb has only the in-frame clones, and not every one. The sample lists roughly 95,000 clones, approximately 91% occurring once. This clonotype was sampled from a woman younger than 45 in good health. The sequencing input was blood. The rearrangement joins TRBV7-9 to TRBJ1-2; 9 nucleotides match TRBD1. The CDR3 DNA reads TGTGCCGCCCAACCGGGACAGGGAAATGTGGGATATGGCTACACCTTC. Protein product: CAAQPGQGNVGYGYTF.